This T cell receptor beta chain was sequenced during a study of blood T cells in healthy people across ages. Study-level points and caveats: The percentage of naive T cells correlated strongly with TCR beta diversity.

A sample-barcoded 5' primer and a J-beta primer mix were used in a second PCR of roughly 6 to 11 cycles. TCRdb reprocessed the 5' RACE reads via MiXCR and lists one record per CDR3 protein. Of 850,000 to 1,000,000 distinct CDR3 sequences in the sample, roughly 48% were seen once. CDR1 SGHRS and CDR2 YFSETQ come from the germline V gene. Trimming removed 4 bases from V and 6 bases from J, with 11 bases in between. The CDR3 consists of 12 residues. On this clonotype: Antigen specificity is unknown.

PBMCs were isolated at a quantity of at least 7 million per sample. This TCR was sampled from a man aged 25-45 years in good health. V and J are TRBV5-1 and TRBJ2-7; D ambiguous. The sequenced material came from blood. CDR3 bases: TGCGCCAGCAGCAGTGCGGCGTCCGAGCAGTACTTC. Encoded protein: CASSSAASEQYF.